This record looks at one T cell receptor beta chain sequence and its context. Germline trimming cut 4 bases from V and 3 bases from J; bases unmatched to any gene: 11. Looked up from germline, CDR1 is SGHKS and CDR2 is YYEKEE (reference sequence). The CDR3 has 18 residues. The data derive from a study of PD-L1 blockade in urothelial cancer. TCRdb keeps only in-frame clones here, not all; method: immunoSEQ multiplex PCR. The table includes 85,000 to 100,000 clones, 87% detected once. Time point described: pretreatment peripheral blood. The chain employs TRBV5-5 and TRBJ2-7; 15 bases line up with TRBD2. This specimen consisted of PBMCs, obtained around atezolizumab (anti-PD-L1) treatment. This clonotype was sampled from a man between 60 and 75 years old with urothelial cancer. Here the CDR3 DNA reads TGTGCCAGCAGCCCGAACCCGGGACTAGCGGGGGGTTACTACGAGCAGTACTTC. Translating gives CASSPNPGLAGGYYEQYF.